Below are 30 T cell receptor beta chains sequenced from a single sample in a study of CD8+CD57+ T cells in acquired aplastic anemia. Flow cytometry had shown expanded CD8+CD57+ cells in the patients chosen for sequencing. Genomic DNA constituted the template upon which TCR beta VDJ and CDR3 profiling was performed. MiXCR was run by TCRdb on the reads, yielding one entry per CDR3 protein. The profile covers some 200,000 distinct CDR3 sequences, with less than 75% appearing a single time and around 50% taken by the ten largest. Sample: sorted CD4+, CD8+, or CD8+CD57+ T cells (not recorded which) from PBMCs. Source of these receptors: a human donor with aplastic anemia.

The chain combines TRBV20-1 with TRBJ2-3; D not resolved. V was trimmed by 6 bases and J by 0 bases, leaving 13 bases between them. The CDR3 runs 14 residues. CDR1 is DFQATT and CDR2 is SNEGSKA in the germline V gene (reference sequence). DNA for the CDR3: TGCAGTGCCCCCACCTTCGGGAGCACAGATACGCAGTATTTT. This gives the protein CSAPTFGSTDTQYF.

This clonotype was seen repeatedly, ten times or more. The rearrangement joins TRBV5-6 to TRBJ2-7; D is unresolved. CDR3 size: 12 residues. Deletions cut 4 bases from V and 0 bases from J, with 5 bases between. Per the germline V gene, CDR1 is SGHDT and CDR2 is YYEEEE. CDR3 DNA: TGTGCCAGCAGCGCCAGCTCCTACGAGCAGTACTTC. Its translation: CASSASSYEQYF.

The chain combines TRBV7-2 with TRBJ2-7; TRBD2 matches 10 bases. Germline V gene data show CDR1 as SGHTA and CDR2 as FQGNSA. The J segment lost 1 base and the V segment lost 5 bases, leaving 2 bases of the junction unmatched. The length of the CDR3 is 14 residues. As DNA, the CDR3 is TGTGCCAGCAGCGGGACTAGCGTTTCCTACGAGCAGTACTTC. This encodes CASSGTSVSYEQYF.

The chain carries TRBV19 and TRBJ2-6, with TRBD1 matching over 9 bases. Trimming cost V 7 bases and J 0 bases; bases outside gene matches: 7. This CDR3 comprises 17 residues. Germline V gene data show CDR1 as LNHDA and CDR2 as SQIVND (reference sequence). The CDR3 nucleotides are TGTGCCAGTATGAGGGGGACAGGGAGCTCTGGGGCCAACGTCCTGACTTTC. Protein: CASMRGTGSSGANVLTF.

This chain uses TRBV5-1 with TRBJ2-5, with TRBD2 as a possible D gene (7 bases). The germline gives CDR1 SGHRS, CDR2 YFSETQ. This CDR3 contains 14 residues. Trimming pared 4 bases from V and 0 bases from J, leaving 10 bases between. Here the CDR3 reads CASSSGTNQETQYF. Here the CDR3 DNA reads TGCGCCAGCAGCAGCGGGACAAACCAAGAGACCCAGTACTTC.

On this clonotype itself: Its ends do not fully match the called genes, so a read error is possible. CDR3: CASSQGQGRSSEQYF. The CDR3, as DNA: TGCGCCAGCAGCCAAGGACAGGGGCGTTCCTCCGAGCAGTACTTC. The V gene is TRBV4-1, the J gene TRBJ2-7; 8 bases are a match to TRBD1. From germline, CDR1 is MGHRA and CDR2 YSYEKL. The CDR3 extends over 15 amino acids.

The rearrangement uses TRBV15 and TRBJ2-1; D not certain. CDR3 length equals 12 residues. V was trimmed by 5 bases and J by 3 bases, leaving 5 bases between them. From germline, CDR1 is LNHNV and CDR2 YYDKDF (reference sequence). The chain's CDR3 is CATSSGYNEQFF. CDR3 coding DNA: TGTGCCACCAGCTCCGGCTACAATGAGCAGTTCTTC. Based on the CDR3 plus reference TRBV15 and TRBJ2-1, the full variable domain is DAMVIQNPRYQVTQFGKPVTLSCSQTLNHNVMYWYQQKSSQAPKLLFHYYDKDFNNEADTPDNFQSRRPNTSFCFLDIRSPGLGDTAMYLCATSSGYNEQFFGPGTRLTVL.

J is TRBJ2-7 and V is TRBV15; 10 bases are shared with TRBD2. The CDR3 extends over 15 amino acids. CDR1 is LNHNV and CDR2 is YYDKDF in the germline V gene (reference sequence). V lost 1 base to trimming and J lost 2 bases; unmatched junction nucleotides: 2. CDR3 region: CATSRGGTSAYEQYF. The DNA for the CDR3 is TGTGCCACCAGCAGAGGTGGGACTAGCGCCTACGAGCAGTACTTC. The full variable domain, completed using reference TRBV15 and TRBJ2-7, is DAMVIQNPRYQVTQFGKPVTLSCSQTLNHNVMYWYQQKSSQAPKLLFHYYDKDFNNEADTPDNFQSRRPNTSFCFLDIRSPGLGDTAMYLCATSRGGTSAYEQYFGPGTRLTVT.

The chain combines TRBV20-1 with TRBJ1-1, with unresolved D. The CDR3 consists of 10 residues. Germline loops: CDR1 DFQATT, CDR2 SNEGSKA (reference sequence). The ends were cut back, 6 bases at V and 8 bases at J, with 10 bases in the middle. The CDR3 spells CSASGDEAFF. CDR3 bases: TGCAGTGCCTCGGGCGACGAAGCTTTCTTT.

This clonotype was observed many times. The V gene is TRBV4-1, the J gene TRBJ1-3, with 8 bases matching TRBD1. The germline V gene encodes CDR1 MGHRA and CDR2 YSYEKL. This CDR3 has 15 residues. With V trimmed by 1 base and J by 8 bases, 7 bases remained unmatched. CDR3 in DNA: TGCGCCAGCAGCCAAGCGGACAGGGAGGCAGACACCATATATTTT. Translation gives CASSQADREADTIYF.

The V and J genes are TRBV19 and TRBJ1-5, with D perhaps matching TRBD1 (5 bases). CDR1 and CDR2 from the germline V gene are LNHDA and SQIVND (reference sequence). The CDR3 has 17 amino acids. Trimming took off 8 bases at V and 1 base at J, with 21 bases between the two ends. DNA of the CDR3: TGTGCCAGTGGTGGGGGTTCTGCCAGCGTAAGCAATCAGCCCCAGCATTTT. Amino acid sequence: CASGGGSASVSNQPQHF.

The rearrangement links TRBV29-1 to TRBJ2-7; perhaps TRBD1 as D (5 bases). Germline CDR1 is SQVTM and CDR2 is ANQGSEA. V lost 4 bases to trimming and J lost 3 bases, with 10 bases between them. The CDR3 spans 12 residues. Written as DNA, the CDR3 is TGCAGCGTTGTGGCGCAGGGCTACGAGCAGTACTTC. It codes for CSVVAQGYEQYF.

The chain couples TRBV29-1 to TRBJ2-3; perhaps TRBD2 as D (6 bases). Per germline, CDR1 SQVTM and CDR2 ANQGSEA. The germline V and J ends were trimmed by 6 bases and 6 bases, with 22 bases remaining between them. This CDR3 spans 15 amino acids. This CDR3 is CSVPRGAGESDTQYF. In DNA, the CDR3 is TGCAGCGTCCCGAGGGGAGCGGGTGAATCGGATACGCAGTATTTT.

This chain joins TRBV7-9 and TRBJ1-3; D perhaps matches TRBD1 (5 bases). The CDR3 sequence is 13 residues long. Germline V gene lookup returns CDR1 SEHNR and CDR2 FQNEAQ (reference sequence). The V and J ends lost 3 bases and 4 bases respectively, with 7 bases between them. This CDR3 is CASSLWDGNTIYF. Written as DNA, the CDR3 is TGTGCCAGCAGCTTGTGGGACGGAAACACCATATATTTT. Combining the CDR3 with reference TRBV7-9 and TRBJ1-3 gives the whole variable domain DTGVSQNPRHKITKRGQNVTFRCDPISEHNRLYWYRQTLGQGPEFLTYFQNEAQLEKSRLLSDRFSAERPKGSFSTLEIQRTEQGDSAMYLCASSLWDGNTIYFGEGSWLTVV.

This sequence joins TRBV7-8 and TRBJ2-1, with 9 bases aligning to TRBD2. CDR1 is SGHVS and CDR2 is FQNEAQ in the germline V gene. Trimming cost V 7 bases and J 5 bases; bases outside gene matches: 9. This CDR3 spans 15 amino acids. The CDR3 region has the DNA TGTGCCAGCACCTTCCGGACTAGCGCGAACAATGAGCAGTTCTTC. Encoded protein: CASTFRTSANNEQFF.

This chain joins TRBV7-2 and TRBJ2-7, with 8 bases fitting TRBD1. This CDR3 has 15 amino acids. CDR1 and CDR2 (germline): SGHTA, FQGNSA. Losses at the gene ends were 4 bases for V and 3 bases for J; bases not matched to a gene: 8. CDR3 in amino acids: CASSSGGTGLYEQYF. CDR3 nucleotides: TGTGCCAGCAGCTCGGGCGGGACAGGCCTCTACGAGCAGTACTTC.

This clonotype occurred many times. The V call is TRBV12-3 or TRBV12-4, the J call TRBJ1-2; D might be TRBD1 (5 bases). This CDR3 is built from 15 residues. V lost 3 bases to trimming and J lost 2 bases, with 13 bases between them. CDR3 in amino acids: CASSFATAPNYGYTF. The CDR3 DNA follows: TGTGCCAGCAGTTTTGCGACAGCGCCAAACTATGGCTACACCTTC.

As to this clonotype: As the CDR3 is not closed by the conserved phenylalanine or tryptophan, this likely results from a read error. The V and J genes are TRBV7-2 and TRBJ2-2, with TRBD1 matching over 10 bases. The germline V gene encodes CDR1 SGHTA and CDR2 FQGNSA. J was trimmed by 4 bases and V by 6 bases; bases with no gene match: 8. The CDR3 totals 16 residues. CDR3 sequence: CASSSGTGVSTGELFC. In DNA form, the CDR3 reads TGTGCCAGCAGTTCCGGGACAGGGGTTTCCACCGGGGAGCTGTTTTGT.

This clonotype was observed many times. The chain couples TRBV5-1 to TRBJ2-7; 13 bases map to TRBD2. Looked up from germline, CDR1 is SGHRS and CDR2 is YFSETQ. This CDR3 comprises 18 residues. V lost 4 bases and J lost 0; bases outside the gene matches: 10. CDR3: CASSPRGLAGAGSYEQYF. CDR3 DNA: TGCGCCAGCAGCCCCCGTGGACTAGCGGGGGCCGGCTCCTACGAGCAGTACTTC.

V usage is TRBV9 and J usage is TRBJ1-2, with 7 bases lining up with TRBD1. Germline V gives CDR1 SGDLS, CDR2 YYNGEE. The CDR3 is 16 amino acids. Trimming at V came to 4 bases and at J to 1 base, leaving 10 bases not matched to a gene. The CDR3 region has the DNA TGTGCCAGCAGCACCTTCGGACAGGAGATTAACTATGGCTACACCTTC. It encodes CASSTFGQEINYGYTF.

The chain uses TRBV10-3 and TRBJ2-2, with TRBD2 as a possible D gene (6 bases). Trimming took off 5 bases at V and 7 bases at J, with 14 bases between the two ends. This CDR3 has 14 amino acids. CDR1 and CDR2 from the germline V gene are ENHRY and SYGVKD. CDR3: CAISRLGFGGELFF. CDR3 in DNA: TGTGCCATCAGTCGACTAGGGTTTGGCGGGGAGCTGTTTTTT.

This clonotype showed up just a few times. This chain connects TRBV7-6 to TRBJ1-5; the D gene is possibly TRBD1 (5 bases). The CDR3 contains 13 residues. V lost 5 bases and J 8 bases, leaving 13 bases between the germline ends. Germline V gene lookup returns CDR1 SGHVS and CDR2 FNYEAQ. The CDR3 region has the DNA TGTGCCAGCAGCCCCAGGGTCGGGGAGCCCCAGCATTTT. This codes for CASSPRVGEPQHF.

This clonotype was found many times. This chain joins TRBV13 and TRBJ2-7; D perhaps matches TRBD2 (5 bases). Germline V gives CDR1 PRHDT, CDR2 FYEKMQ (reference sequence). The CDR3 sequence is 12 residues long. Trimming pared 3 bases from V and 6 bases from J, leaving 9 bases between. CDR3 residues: CASSLGSVEQYF. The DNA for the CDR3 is TGTGCCAGCAGCTTGGGTAGCGTCGAGCAGTACTTC.

The CDR3 region has the DNA TGTGCCAGCAGCAAGGACAGTGGTGGCTACACCTTC. Translating gives CASSKDSGGYTF. The rearrangement uses TRBV7-3 and TRBJ1-2; a weak D match, TRBD1 (6 bases). The germline gives CDR1 SGHTA, CDR2 FQGTGA. This CDR3 has 12 amino acids. V gave up 5 bases and J gave up 7 bases, with 11 bases separating them.

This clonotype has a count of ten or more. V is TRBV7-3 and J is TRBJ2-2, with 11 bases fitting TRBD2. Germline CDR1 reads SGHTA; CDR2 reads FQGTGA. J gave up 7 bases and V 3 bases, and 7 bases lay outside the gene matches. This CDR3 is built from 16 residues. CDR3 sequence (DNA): TGTGCCAGCAGCTTCCTTAGCGGGGGGGCAAGCGGGGAGCTGTTTTTT. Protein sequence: CASSFLSGGASGELFF.

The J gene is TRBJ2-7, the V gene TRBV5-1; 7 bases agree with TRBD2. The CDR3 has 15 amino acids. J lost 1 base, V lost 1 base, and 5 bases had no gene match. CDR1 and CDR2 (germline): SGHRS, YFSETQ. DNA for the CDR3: TGCGCCAGCAGCTTGACGCGGGGGACGTCCTACGAGCAGTACTTC. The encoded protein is CASSLTRGTSYEQYF.

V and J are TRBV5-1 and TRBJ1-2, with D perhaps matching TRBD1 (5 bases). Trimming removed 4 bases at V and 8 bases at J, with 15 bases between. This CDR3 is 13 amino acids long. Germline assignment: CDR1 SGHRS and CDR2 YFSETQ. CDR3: CASSLNTREGYTF. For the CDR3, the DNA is TGCGCCAGCAGCCTCAATACCAGGGAAGGCTACACCTTC.

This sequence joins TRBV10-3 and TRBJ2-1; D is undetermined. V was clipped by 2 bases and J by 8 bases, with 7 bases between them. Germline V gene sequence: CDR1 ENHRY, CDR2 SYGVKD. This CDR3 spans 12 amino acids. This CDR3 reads CAISEVAHEQFF. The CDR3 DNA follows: TGTGCCATCAGTGAGGTTGCCCATGAGCAGTTCTTC.

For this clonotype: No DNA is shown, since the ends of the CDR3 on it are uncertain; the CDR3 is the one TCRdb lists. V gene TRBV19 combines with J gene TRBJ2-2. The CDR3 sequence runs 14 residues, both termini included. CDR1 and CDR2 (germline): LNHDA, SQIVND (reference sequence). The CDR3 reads CASSIGQYFGELFF.

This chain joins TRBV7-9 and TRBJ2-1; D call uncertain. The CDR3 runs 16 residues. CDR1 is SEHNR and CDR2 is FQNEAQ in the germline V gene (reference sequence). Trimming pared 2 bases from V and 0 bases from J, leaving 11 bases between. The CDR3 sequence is CASSLSGSSSYNEQFF. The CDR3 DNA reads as TGTGCCAGCAGCTTATCCGGATCCTCCTCCTACAATGAGCAGTTCTTC.